The 20 T cell receptor beta chains presented below share a single source sample, sequenced in a study of OX40 agonist ivuxolimab in advanced cancers. TCRdb's table, derived via immunoSEQ multiplex PCR, lists solely in-frame clones and lacks some. The sample records some 74,000 clones, about 90% being singletons. The input for sequencing was CD4+ or CD8+ T cells sorted from blood, taken in a trial of the OX40 agonist ivuxolimab. The receptors derive from an adult with an advanced solid tumor such as melanoma, head and neck, liver or kidney cancer.

The chain employs TRBV19 and TRBJ2-2; either TRBD1 or TRBD2 may supply D (5 bases each). CDR3 length equals 15 residues. Trimming stripped 10 bases from V and 3 bases from J, with 18 bases between. In germline, CDR1 is LNHDA, CDR2 SQIVND (reference sequence). CDR3 in amino acids: CATRDGFVDTGELFF. The DNA of the CDR3 is TGTGCCACACGGGACGGCTTCGTTGACACCGGGGAGCTGTTTTTT.

The chain uses TRBV5-1 and TRBJ2-7; possibly TRBD1 for D (5 bases). Between the trimmed V and J ends, which lost 0 bases and 5 bases, there was a span of 18 bases. Per the germline V gene, CDR1 is SGHRS and CDR2 is YFSETQ. The CDR3 runs to 16 residues. CDR3 residues: CASSLGSVRGFDEQYF. Here the CDR3 DNA reads TGCGCCAGCAGCTTGGGGTCGGTTAGGGGCTTCGACGAGCAGTACTTC.

The chain recombines TRBV6-5 with TRBJ1-2; D unresolved. Trimming left V 6 bases short and J 4 bases short, with 12 bases between. Per germline, CDR1 MNHEY and CDR2 SVGAGI. CDR3 length: 13 residues. The CDR3 DNA reads as TGTGCCAGCAGCCCCCCCCACAGCTATGGCTACACCTTC. This translates into CASSPPHSYGYTF.

This sequence joins TRBV5-6 and TRBJ2-3; D tentatively fits TRBD1 or TRBD2 (5 bases each). Trimming left V 3 bases short and J 4 bases short, with 18 bases between. The germline CDR1 and CDR2 sequences are SGHDT and YYEEEE. This CDR3 has 16 amino acids. DNA of the CDR3: TGTGCCAGCAGCTGGGGGACGACTGGGATAGCAGATACGCAGTATTTT. Translating gives CASSWGTTGIADTQYF.

The V and J genes are TRBV6-1 and TRBJ1-1, with unresolved D. Germline V gene sequence: CDR1 MNHNS, CDR2 SASEGT. Trimming removed 1 base at V and 0 bases at J, with 6 bases between. CDR3 length: 14 amino acids. CDR3 sequence reads: CASSEGRVNTEAFF. Here the CDR3 DNA reads TGTGCCAGCAGTGAAGGTCGGGTGAACACTGAAGCTTTCTTT.

This rearrangement joins TRBV6-1 to TRBJ2-5; D remains ambiguous. Germline V lookup: CDR1 MNHNS, CDR2 SASEGT. With 5 bases removed from V and 1 base from J, the gap between germline ends came to 8 bases. The length of the CDR3 is 13 residues. CDR3 DNA sequence: TGTGCCAGCAGTCCTCGGCTCCAAGAGACCCAGTACTTC. Translating gives CASSPRLQETQYF.

The chain couples TRBV25-1 to TRBJ2-4; possible D gene TRBD1, 6 bases. The CDR3 length is 13 residues. Trimming cost V 3 bases and J 3 bases, with 6 bases left between them. Germline V gene data show CDR1 as MGHDK and CDR2 as SYGVNS. The CDR3 reads CASSEDSKNIQYF. DNA of the CDR3: TGTGCCAGCAGTGAGGACAGCAAAAACATTCAGTACTTC.

J is TRBJ1-5 and V is TRBV28; 8 nucleotides line up with TRBD1. The CDR3 loop spans 12 amino acids. CDR1 and CDR2 (germline): MDHEN, SYDVKM. The V segment lost 6 bases and the J segment 8 bases; nucleotides outside the gene matches: 3. The CDR3 here is CASREQGEPQHF. CDR3 in DNA: TGTGCCAGCAGGGAACAGGGGGAGCCCCAGCATTTT.

This CDR3 is CASSYSSIPGETQYF. The CDR3 region has the DNA TGTGCCAGCAGTTACTCTTCCATCCCAGGGGAGACCCAGTACTTC. The chain links TRBV6-5 to TRBJ2-5; maybe TRBD1 (5 bases). Germline loops: CDR1 MNHEY, CDR2 SVGAGI. The CDR3 covers 15 residues. V lost 0 bases and J lost 5, with 13 bases in between.

Turning to this clone: Other DNA variants within this sample encode the same CDR3. The V call is TRBV18, the J call TRBJ2-3; 7 positions match TRBD1. The germline CDR1 and CDR2 sequences are KGHSH and LQKENI. Trimming removed 3 bases from V and 1 base from J; junction bases left unmatched: 4. The CDR3 runs 15 residues. CDR3 DNA sequence: TGTGCCAGCTCACCGATTGGACAGGGCACAGATACGCAGTATTTT. Translated, it gives CASSPIGQGTDTQYF.

The J gene is TRBJ2-1, the V gene TRBV11-2, with a possible D match to TRBD1 (6 bases). This CDR3 is 16 amino acids long. Germline loops: CDR1 SGHAT, CDR2 FQNNGV. The V end lost 2 bases, the J end lost 6 bases, and 17 bases lay between the germline ends. CDR3 loop: CASSLFSSGALNEQFF. CDR3 in DNA: TGTGCCAGCAGCTTATTCTCCTCAGGGGCCCTCAATGAGCAGTTCTTC.

The chain combines TRBV28 with TRBJ1-2; 9 nucleotides agree with TRBD1. The CDR3 consists of 14 residues. Germline lookup yields CDR1 MDHEN and CDR2 SYDVKM. Trimming took 2 bases from V and 7 from J; bases not matched to a gene: 5. Here the CDR3 reads CASSLGTGRGGYTF. The CDR3 DNA reads as TGTGCCAGCAGTTTAGGGACAGGGCGGGGTGGCTACACCTTC.

This chain uses TRBV5-6 with TRBJ1-4; weak D call: TRBD1 (6 bases). V lost 3 bases, J lost 8 bases, and 14 bases lay in between. This CDR3 region has 14 residues. Germline V CDR1 and CDR2: SGHDT, YYEEEE. The DNA of the CDR3 is TGTGCCAGCAGCTCCAAGACAGGAGAGGAAAAACTGTTTTTT. Amino acids: CASSSKTGEEKLFF. Full variable domain (rest looked up from reference TRBV5-6 and TRBJ1-4): DAGVTQSPTHLIKTRGQQVTLRCSPKSGHDTVSWYQQALGQGPQFIFQYYEEEERQRGNFPDRFSGHQFPNYSSELNVNALLLGDSALYLCASSSKTGEEKLFFGSGTQLSVL.

The rearrangement joins TRBV6-6 to TRBJ2-3; D gene uncertain. This CDR3 is built from 15 residues. Deletions cut 4 bases from V and 2 bases from J, with 13 bases between. CDR1 and CDR2 from the germline V gene are MNHNY and SVGAGI (reference sequence). The CDR3 DNA reads TGTGCCAGCAGTTCCCAGTTGAGAAACACAGATACGCAGTATTTT. This sequence encodes CASSSQLRNTDTQYF.

This chain joins TRBV27 and TRBJ2-2; a weak D match, TRBD1 (5 bases). Trimming left V 8 bases short and J 5 bases short, with 15 bases between. The CDR3 runs 14 residues. Per germline, CDR1 MNHEY and CDR2 SMNVEV (reference sequence). The DNA for the CDR3 is TGTGCCAGCCTGAGGCAGGGTGAAACCGGGGAGCTGTTTTTT. It is translated as CASLRQGETGELFF.

The chain employs TRBV7-9 and TRBJ1-3, with 12 positions matching TRBD1. The CDR3 is 15 amino acids. CDR1 and CDR2 from the germline V gene are SEHNR and FQNEAQ (reference sequence). Trimming removed 7 bases from V and 6 bases from J; junction bases left unmatched: 7. The CDR3 loop reads CASTWDRGQENTIYF. The CDR3 nucleotides are TGTGCCAGCACCTGGGACAGGGGGCAGGAAAACACCATATATTTT.

V is TRBV19 and J is TRBJ2-3; no firm D call. Trimming left V 7 bases short and J 0 bases short, with 11 bases between. The germline CDR1 and CDR2 sequences are LNHDA and SQIVND (reference sequence). The CDR3 loop spans 14 amino acids. CDR3 sequence (DNA): TGTGCCAGTACCCAAGACGCTAGCACAGATACGCAGTATTTT. Protein product: CASTQDASTDTQYF.

The V call is TRBV7-2, the J call TRBJ2-3; D call uncertain. The CDR3 loop spans 12 amino acids. CDR1 SGHTA and CDR2 FQGNSA come from the germline V gene. Trimming removed 2 bases from V and 5 bases from J, with 5 bases in between. CDR3 sequence: CASSLTEDTQYF. CDR3 bases: TGTGCCAGCAGCTTAACGGAAGATACGCAGTATTTT.

The chain carries TRBV10-2 and TRBJ1-5; D is undetermined. This CDR3 region has 13 residues. CDR1 and CDR2 (germline): WSHSY, SAAADI. With 3 bases removed from V and 7 bases from J, the gap between germline ends came to 10 bases. The CDR3 nucleotides read TGCGCCAGCAGTGACCCCGGAGGGCAGCCCCAGCATTTT. It specifies CASSDPGGQPQHF.

The chain uses TRBV28 and TRBJ1-2; D unresolved. Germline values: CDR1 MDHEN, CDR2 SYDVKM. The germline V and J ends were trimmed by 5 bases and 8 bases, with 9 bases remaining between them. The CDR3 covers 11 residues. This CDR3 is CASSPSSGYTF. DNA for the CDR3: TGTGCCAGCAGTCCCTCATCGGGCTACACCTTC.